The 15 T cell receptor beta chains below all came from one sample that was sequenced in a study of blood T cell repertoires in COVID-19. TCRdb keeps only in-frame clones here, not all; method: immunoSEQ multiplex PCR. The table shows about 210,000 clones, with approximately 88% occurring only once. Sequencing was carried out using PBMCs or T cells enriched from blood (not recorded which). The source of these receptors is a woman aged 40 to 50 with acute COVID-19.

The chain has TRBV5-6 and TRBJ2-3, with 7 bases matching TRBD2. Germline V CDR1 and CDR2: SGHDT, YYEEEE. The CDR3 sequence is 15 residues long. The V and J ends lost 0 bases and 1 base, in that order; junction bases with no gene match: 2. The CDR3: CASSLGGRGTDTQYF. For the CDR3, the DNA is TGTGCCAGCAGCTTGGGTGGGAGGGGCACAGATACGCAGTATTTT.

V is TRBV2 and J is TRBJ2-1, with TRBD1 matching 9 bases. The CDR3 is made up of 13 amino acids. Unmatched junction bases numbered 9, after V lost 11 bases and J lost 7 bases. The germline V gene has CDR1 SNHLY and CDR2 FYNNEI. CDR3 region: CAGYRDRENEQFF. CDR3 coding DNA: TGTGCCGGGTACCGGGACAGGGAAAATGAGCAGTTCTTC.

The chain couples TRBV5-1 to TRBJ2-7, with 15 bases lining up with TRBD2. This CDR3 spans 16 amino acids. J was trimmed by 0 bases and V by 7 bases; bases with no gene match: 5. CDR1 and CDR2 (germline): SGHRS, YFSETQ. CDR3 amino acids: CASSGGLAGGSYEQYF. CDR3 bases: TGCGCCAGCTCCGGGGGACTAGCGGGGGGCTCCTACGAGCAGTACTTC.

V is TRBV19 and J is TRBJ1-5, with 7 bases that match TRBD1. The CDR3 covers 14 residues. Germline loops: CDR1 LNHDA, CDR2 SQIVND (reference sequence). With V trimmed by 9 bases and J by 5 bases, 10 bases remained unmatched. CDR3 loop: CASHPDRAHQPQHF. CDR3 nucleotide sequence: TGTGCCAGCCATCCCGACAGGGCTCATCAGCCCCAGCATTTT.

In its sample, this clone was seen a few times. The CDR3 nucleotides are TGTGCTAGTGCCCCCCGGGGAGCGCCCTACAATGAGCAGTTCTTC. Protein product: CASAPRGAPYNEQFF. The V call is TRBV12-5, the J call TRBJ2-1; possibly TRBD2 for D (5 bases). This CDR3 is 15 amino acids long. The V end lost 7 bases, the J end lost 2 bases, and 15 bases lay between the germline ends. The germline V gene encodes CDR1 LGHNT and CDR2 FRNRAP.

The chain has TRBV5-4 and TRBJ2-1; 9 bases agree with TRBD2. This CDR3 region has 13 residues. Looked up from germline, CDR1 is SGHNT and CDR2 is YYREEE (reference sequence). V dropped 1 base and J dropped 7; count of bases not matched to a gene: 0. The DNA for the CDR3 is TGTGCCAGCAGCTTGCTAGCGGGGAATGAGCAGTTCTTC. It is translated as CASSLLAGNEQFF.

The V call is TRBV7-9, the J call TRBJ1-1; 8 positions agree with TRBD1. J was trimmed by 3 bases and V by 3 bases; bases with no gene match: 6. The CDR3 contains 15 residues. CDR1 is SEHNR, CDR2 FQNEAQ, per germline (reference sequence). DNA of the CDR3: TGTGCCAGCAGCTTCTCAGGGGGCGGGTACACTGAAGCTTTCTTT. Translation: CASSFSGGGYTEAFF. Drawing the rest from reference TRBV7-9 and TRBJ1-1, the complete variable domain is DTGVSQNPRHKITKRGQNVTFRCDPISEHNRLYWYRQTLGQGPEFLTYFQNEAQLEKSRLLSDRFSAERPKGSFSTLEIQRTEQGDSAMYLCASSFSGGGYTEAFFGQGTRLTVV.

The rearrangement joins TRBV4-3 to TRBJ1-2, with 7 bases fitting TRBD1. The CDR3 is 14 residues long. Germline V gene lookup returns CDR1 LGHNA and CDR2 YSLEER. Losses at the gene ends were 4 bases for V and 4 bases for J; bases not matched to a gene: 6. DNA of the CDR3: TGCGCCAGCAGCCCAGACAGGGTGGGCTATGGCTACACCTTC. Residues: CASSPDRVGYGYTF.

This chain uses TRBV2 with TRBJ1-1, with a tentative D call TRBD1 (6 bases). V was clipped by 8 bases and J by 0 bases, with 19 bases between them. The CDR3 is 16 residues long. Germline lookup yields CDR1 SNHLY and CDR2 FYNNEI. In nucleotides, the CDR3 is TGTGCCAGCCAGACACAGGGCCCCTCCTTGAACACTGAAGCTTTCTTT. The encoded protein is CASQTQGPSLNTEAFF.

This clone showed up just once. The chain recombines TRBV24-1 with TRBJ1-1; weak D call: TRBD1 (6 bases). This CDR3 has 15 residues. The V gene lost 4 bases and the J gene lost 7 bases, with 18 bases spanning the gap. Germline V CDR1 and CDR2: KGHDR, SFDVKD. The CDR3 DNA sequence: TGTGCCACCAGTGACCCCGGCCGTGGGGGCAGTGAAGCTTTCTTT. Translated, it gives CATSDPGRGGSEAFF.

This chain links TRBV5-1 with TRBJ2-7; 10 bases agree with TRBD2. Germline CDR1 reads SGHRS; CDR2 reads YFSETQ. V lost 6 bases, J lost 2 bases, and 14 bases stayed unmatched. The CDR3 has 17 residues. The CDR3 reads CASIPRGTSDYTYEQYV. CDR3 DNA sequence: TGCGCCAGCATTCCCCGCGGGACTAGCGATTACACCTACGAGCAGTACGTC.

The V gene is TRBV6-6, the J gene TRBJ2-1, with 8 bases that match TRBD2. V shed 3 bases, J shed 13 bases, and the junction held 11 bases outside the gene matches. Germline V gene lookup returns CDR1 MNHNY and CDR2 SVGAGI (reference sequence). There are 14 residues in the CDR3. The CDR3 here is CASSYSAGTSNQFF. CDR3 nucleotide sequence: TGTGCCAGCAGTTATTCGGCCGGGACTAGTAATCAGTTCTTC.

The rearrangement uses TRBV2 and TRBJ2-5; 9 bases map to TRBD2. Germline loops: CDR1 SNHLY, CDR2 FYNNEI. The ends lost 4 bases at V and 5 bases at J; junction bases unmatched: 8. This CDR3 is built from 15 residues. The CDR3, as DNA: TGTGCCAGCAGTGTGGGCGGGGGGGCATTGGAGACCCAGTACTTC. It yields the protein CASSVGGGALETQYF.

The chain recombines TRBV7-8 with TRBJ2-7; 7 bases agree with TRBD2. Germline V lookup: CDR1 SGHVS, CDR2 FQNEAQ. This CDR3 has 14 residues. Trimming took 1 base from V and 4 from J; bases not matched to a gene: 4. The CDR3 loop is CASSLGAGAYEQYV. The CDR3, as DNA: TGTGCCAGCAGCTTAGGGGCGGGAGCGTACGAGCAGTACGTC.

This rearrangement joins TRBV5-1 to TRBJ1-1; TRBD1 is a possible D gene (5 bases). Looked up from germline, CDR1 is SGHRS and CDR2 is YFSETQ. V lost 4 bases and J 4 bases, leaving 14 bases between the germline ends. The CDR3 length is 14 residues. This CDR3 reads CASSPTGGSTEAFF. In nucleotides, the CDR3 is TGCGCCAGCAGCCCCACTGGGGGGTCCACTGAAGCTTTCTTT.